What follows are 25 T cell receptor beta chains derived from one specimen sequenced in a study of blood T cell repertoires in COVID-19 (TCRdb year 2020). Library preparation was by the immunoSEQ multiplex PCR assay. Here the immuneACCESS table is served through TCRdb, limited to in-frame sequences with V and J called. Missing clones are a known gap in these copies; in checked studies unresolved V genes cover under half, and the rest lacks a known reason. This sample is represented by about 200,000 clones; around 84% of them were singletons. The ten most abundant clones make up approximately 19% of the sample. The sequencing sample was made of PBMCs or T cells enriched from blood (not recorded which). The source is a middle-aged man who had recovered from COVID-19.

V usage is TRBV28 and J usage is TRBJ2-2; 8 bases agree with TRBD1. The ends lost 8 bases at V and 0 bases at J; junction bases unmatched: 2. CDR1 and CDR2 from the germline V gene are MDHEN and SYDVKM. This CDR3 region has 14 residues. The CDR3 DNA reads TGTGCCAGCTCAGGGGGCTCGAACACCGGGGAGCTGTTTTTT. Translation gives CASSGGSNTGELFF.

This clone was observed once. The V call is TRBV19, the J call TRBJ1-5, with D possibly being TRBD1 (5 bases). CDR1 is LNHDA, CDR2 SQIVND, per germline (reference sequence). Deletions cut 6 bases from V and 9 bases from J, with 12 bases between. The CDR3 is 12 amino acids. The chain's CDR3 is CASRVFTGPQHF. The CDR3 DNA is TGTGCCAGTAGAGTATTCACAGGGCCCCAGCATTTT.

The V call is TRBV4-1, the J call TRBJ2-5; TRBD2 aligns across 11 bases. Germline assignment: CDR1 MGHRA and CDR2 YSYEKL. The CDR3 is 17 residues long. V was clipped by 0 bases and J by 2 bases; unmatched bases: 5. CDR3 loop: CASSQDWLAGGQETQYF. The CDR3 DNA sequence: TGCGCCAGCAGCCAAGACTGGCTAGCGGGGGGACAAGAGACCCAGTACTTC.

The chain carries TRBV29-1 and TRBJ2-7; 8 bases agree with TRBD1. The germline gives CDR1 SQVTM, CDR2 ANQGSEA. J gave up 6 bases and V 7 bases, and 11 bases lay outside the gene matches. There are 13 residues in the CDR3. DNA of the CDR3: TGCAGCGGGTGGGGACAGGCAGTCGGCGAGCAGTACTTC. Its translation: CSGWGQAVGEQYF.

The CDR3 DNA sequence: TGTGCCAGCTCCCTACAATTTGAGACACTTGAAGCTTTCTTT. This codes for CASSLQFETLEAFF. The chain joins TRBV18 to TRBJ1-1; D ambiguous. Trimming took 6 bases from V and 7 from J, leaving 18 bases between them. The CDR3 loop spans 14 amino acids. Germline CDR1 and CDR2: KGHSH and LQKENI. Supplemented by reference TRBV18 and TRBJ1-1, the full variable domain reads NAGVMQNPRHLVRRRGQEARLRCSPMKGHSHVYWYRQLPEEGLKFMVYLQKENIIDESGMPKERFSAEFPKEGPSILRIQQVVRGDSAAYFCASSLQFETLEAFFGQGTRLTVV.

This chain connects TRBV7-2 to TRBJ2-7; D may be TRBD1 (6 bases). Germline V lookup: CDR1 SGHTA, CDR2 FQGNSA. With 5 bases removed from V and 6 bases from J, the gap between germline ends came to 20 bases. This CDR3 is built from 15 residues. CDR3 sequence: CASSRGSEATSEQYF. The CDR3 nucleotides are TGTGCCAGCAGCAGGGGGAGCGAAGCGACAAGCGAGCAGTACTTC.

CDR3 sequence reads: CASSTANTGELFF. For the CDR3, the DNA is TGTGCCAGCAGTACAGCGAACACCGGGGAGCTGTTTTTT. The chain joins TRBV6-5 to TRBJ2-2; D is undetermined. V was cut by 5 bases and J by 0 bases, with 4 bases left in between. The germline gives CDR1 MNHEY, CDR2 SVGAGI. The CDR3 is 13 residues long.

This clone appeared a single time. The gene calls are TRBV5-6 and TRBJ2-5; D call uncertain. The CDR3 is made up of 14 amino acids. CDR1 and CDR2 (germline): SGHDT, YYEEEE. V gave up 0 bases and J gave up 5 bases, with 11 bases separating them. The DNA for the CDR3 is TGTGCCAGCAGCTTGGCTGCCAGTCCCGAGACCCAGTACTTC. As protein: CASSLAASPETQYF.

A single count supports this clone. The V gene is TRBV7-6, the J gene TRBJ2-5; 7 nucleotides match TRBD2. V lost 1 base and J lost 2; bases outside the gene matches: 4. Germline lookup yields CDR1 SGHVS and CDR2 FNYEAQ. CDR3 length: 15 residues. CDR3 coding DNA: TGTGCCAGCAGCTTAGAGGCTAGCGGACAAGAGACCCAGTACTTC. Translating it yields CASSLEASGQETQYF.

The CDR3 is CASSSRKNTGELFF. The CDR3 DNA reads as TGTGCCAGCAGCTCGCGAAAGAACACCGGGGAGCTGTTTTTT. The V gene is TRBV7-2, the J gene TRBJ2-2; D call uncertain. V lost 4 bases and J 1 base, leaving 7 bases between the germline ends. CDR1 is SGHTA, CDR2 FQGNSA, per germline. This CDR3 spans 14 amino acids. Based on the CDR3 plus reference TRBV7-2 and TRBJ2-2, the full variable domain is GAGVSQSPSNKVTEKGKDVELRCDPISGHTALYWYRQSLGQGLEFLIYFQGNSAPDKSGLPSDRFSAERTGGSVSTLTIQRTQQEDSAVYLCASSSRKNTGELFFGEGSRLTVL.

The chain employs TRBV28 and TRBJ1-1; TRBD1 might be the D (6 bases). The V gene's germline CDR1 is MDHEN and CDR2 SYDVKM. The length of the CDR3 is 15 residues. The V and J ends lost 4 bases and 7 bases respectively, with 19 bases between them. CDR3 nucleotide sequence: TGTGCCAGCAGTTCCCTGACAGGCAATCTAGGTGAAGCTTTCTTT. Amino acids: CASSSLTGNLGEAFF.

The chain combines TRBV7-9 with TRBJ1-1; TRBD1 matches 8 bases. Germline CDR1 and CDR2: SEHNR and FQNEAQ (reference sequence). The CDR3 consists of 15 residues. The V segment lost 5 bases and the J segment 2 bases; nucleotides outside the gene matches: 7. DNA for the CDR3: TGTGCCAGCAGCCCGAGACAGGGGTCCAACACTGAAGCTTTCTTT. Translation: CASSPRQGSNTEAFF.

The CDR3 sequence is CSASLYGRGVYGYTF. The CDR3 nucleotides are TGCAGTGCTAGTTTGTATGGGAGGGGGGTGTATGGCTACACCTTC. The chain uses TRBV20-1 and TRBJ1-2, with a tentative D call TRBD1 (6 bases). Trimming left V 3 bases short and J 5 bases short, with 19 bases between. Germline CDR1 is DFQATT and CDR2 is SNEGSKA (reference sequence). This CDR3 is built from 15 residues.

The chain employs TRBV6-5 and TRBJ2-2; 7 nucleotides agree with TRBD1. Germline V CDR1 and CDR2: MNHEY, SVGAGI. The CDR3 runs 15 residues. V dropped 6 bases and J dropped 4; count of bases not matched to a gene: 8. The CDR3 reads CASSRTGWGTGELFF. In DNA form, the CDR3 reads TGTGCCAGCAGCAGGACAGGATGGGGCACCGGGGAGCTGTTTTTT.

The chain's CDR3 is CASSPRRTQETQYF. The CDR3 DNA reads as TGCGCCAGCAGCCCCCGCAGGACTCAAGAGACCCAGTACTTC. The chain recombines TRBV5-1 with TRBJ2-5; a weak D match, TRBD2 (5 bases). Trimming cost V 4 bases and J 2 bases, with 12 bases left between them. Germline assignment: CDR1 SGHRS and CDR2 YFSETQ. CDR3 size: 14 residues. The full variable domain, its missing parts supplied by reference TRBV5-1 and TRBJ2-5, is KAGVTQTPRYLIKTRGQQVTLSCSPISGHRSVSWYQQTPGQGLQFLFEYFSETQRNKGNFPGRFSGRQFSNSRSEMNVSTLELGDSALYLCASSPRRTQETQYFGPGTRLLVL.

This CDR3 is CASRREGYNEQFF. The CDR3 bases are TGTGCCAGCCGGCGGGAGGGGTACAATGAGCAGTTCTTC. This rearrangement joins TRBV2 to TRBJ2-1; 9 bases line up with TRBD2. The CDR3 is 13 residues long. V trimming: 8 bases; J trimming: 4 bases; junction bases outside the gene matches: 3. The germline gives CDR1 SNHLY, CDR2 FYNNEI.

This sequence joins TRBV14 and TRBJ2-2; 10 positions match TRBD2. Per the germline V gene, CDR1 is SGHDN and CDR2 is FVKESK. V lost 0 bases to trimming and J lost 4 bases; unmatched junction nucleotides: 5. CDR3 length: 17 residues. Written as DNA, the CDR3 is TGTGCCAGCAGCCAAGATCAGACTAGCGGGCCCACCGGGGAGCTGTTTTTT. Protein sequence: CASSQDQTSGPTGELFF.

The sample holds a few counts of this clone. This chain joins TRBV10-3 and TRBJ1-1; the D is unclear. The CDR3 covers 14 residues. Germline V CDR1 and CDR2: ENHRY, SYGVKD. The germline V and J ends were trimmed by 8 bases and 1 base, with 14 bases remaining between them. The CDR3 sequence: CAIGVRRTNTEAFF. CDR3 in DNA: TGTGCCATCGGTGTGCGGAGAACGAACACTGAAGCTTTCTTT.

In its sample, this clone was seen once. This chain uses TRBV13 with TRBJ2-3; perhaps TRBD1 as D (5 bases). Germline CDR1 reads PRHDT; CDR2 reads FYEKMQ (reference sequence). CDR3 length: 14 amino acids. V lost 5 bases and J 1 base, leaving 10 bases between the germline ends. Written as DNA, the CDR3 is TGTGCCAGCAGCCGCGGACAAGGCACAGATACGCAGTATTTT. Protein sequence: CASSRGQGTDTQYF.

The V and J genes are TRBV2 and TRBJ2-5, with a tentative D call TRBD1 (5 bases). Between the trimmed V and J ends, which lost 7 bases and 1 base, there was a span of 13 bases. In germline, CDR1 is SNHLY, CDR2 FYNNEI. This CDR3 spans 14 amino acids. The CDR3 loop is CASNFLTVQETQYF. The CDR3 nucleotides are TGTGCCAGCAATTTCCTGACAGTCCAAGAGACCCAGTACTTC.

This chain uses TRBV5-1 with TRBJ1-2, with 8 positions matching TRBD1. The CDR3 has 17 amino acids. V was pared by 0 bases and J by 5 bases, with 12 bases of the junction left unmatched. Germline-derived CDR1 and CDR2 are SGHRS and YFSETQ. CDR3 protein: CASSLGGTLTGDYGYTF. The CDR3 DNA follows: TGCGCCAGCAGCTTGGGGGGAACTTTGACAGGGGATTATGGCTACACCTTC.

The rearrangement joins TRBV7-6 to TRBJ1-2; the match to TRBD1 covers 8 bases. Germline loops: CDR1 SGHVS, CDR2 FNYEAQ. The CDR3 length is 15 residues. J lost 4 bases, V lost 5 bases, and 9 bases had no gene match. In DNA form, the CDR3 reads TGTGCCAGCAGCCCAGGACAGGGTAGGACCTATGGCTACACCTTC. Protein: CASSPGQGRTYGYTF.

This chain joins TRBV25-1 and TRBJ1-1, with D tentatively TRBD1 (5 bases). In germline, CDR1 is MGHDK, CDR2 SYGVNS. Trimming cost V 1 base and J 10 bases, with 10 bases left between them. The CDR3 runs 12 residues. The CDR3, as DNA: TGTGCCAGCAGTGAATCGGGGGTGTCAGCTTTCTTT. Amino acids: CASSESGVSAFF.

The rearrangement links TRBV30 to TRBJ1-5, with 10 bases that match TRBD1. Per germline, CDR1 GTSNPN and CDR2 SVGIG (reference sequence). The CDR3 is made up of 14 amino acids. After removal of 1 base from V and 5 bases from J, the junction contained 2 bases not matched to a gene. The CDR3: CAWSADRGHQPQHF. DNA for the CDR3: TGTGCCTGGAGTGCCGACAGGGGGCATCAGCCCCAGCATTTT.

The rearrangement links TRBV6-6 to TRBJ2-3; D is unresolved. The CDR3 is 12 residues long. Per the germline V gene, CDR1 is MNHNY and CDR2 is SVGAGI (reference sequence). V dropped 2 bases and J dropped 2 bases, with 2 bases sitting between them. DNA of the CDR3: TGTGCCAGCAGTTACCTCACAGATACGCAGTATTTT. Translating it yields CASSYLTDTQYF.